Each of the 5 T cell receptor beta chains below was sequenced from the same sample in a study of post-analysis software for immune sequencing data (dated by TCRdb to about 2015). The library was produced with PCR. This sample was sequenced with an Illumina HiSeq 2500. To reduce PCR and sequencing biases, unique molecular identifiers were incorporated into the TCR beta cDNA libraries. TCRdb handled the public reads itself, with Q25 trimming in fastp and clone calling in MiXCR, and kept productive beta chains. One record per CDR3 amino acid sequence lists the most common genes and DNA. Counted in this sample were 740,000 or so distinct CDR3 sequences; under 70% of them appeared once. Of the sample, about 4.5% falls within the top ten clones. The study at large found these results: Patients showed significantly higher frequencies than controls for 4 or 5 TRBV segments, among them TRBV5-6, TRBV5-1 and TRBV20-1.

No cognate antigen is known for these TCRs. The sample taken for sequencing was blood. These receptor sequences come from a girl under 18 with multiple sclerosis.

This clonotype was seen a few times. V and J are TRBV29-1 and TRBJ2-3; D uncertain. V gave up 7 bases and J gave up 7 bases, with 15 bases separating them. CDR3 size: 12 residues. Germline V gene data show CDR1 as SQVTM and CDR2 as ANQGSEA. The CDR3 spells CSATNDFNTQYF. The CDR3 bases are TGCAGCGCCACAAACGACTTCAATACGCAGTATTTT.

This clonotype was seen a handful of times. The chain uses TRBV29-1 and TRBJ2-3; D remains ambiguous. Germline V gene lookup returns CDR1 SQVTM and CDR2 ANQGSEA. The length of the CDR3 is 13 residues. CDR3 nucleotide sequence: TGCAGTTCCTGTGCCAGGTTGGGAGATACGCAGTATTTT. This codes for CSSCARLGDTQYF.

The chain recombines TRBV7-9 with TRBJ2-6; 7 nucleotides agree with TRBD1. The ends lost 5 bases at V and 3 bases at J; junction bases unmatched: 19. Germline V lookup: CDR1 SEHNR, CDR2 FQNEAQ (reference sequence). The CDR3 has 20 residues. The CDR3 DNA reads TGTGCCAGCAGCCCCGGGACAGTCCTCTTCAGGGTCGGTGGGGCCAACGTCCTGACTTTC. Protein sequence: CASSPGTVLFRVGGANVLTF.

The chain couples TRBV25-1 to TRBJ2-3; 7 bases line up with TRBD1. V shed 4 bases, J shed 3 bases, and the junction held 10 bases outside the gene matches. The germline V gene encodes CDR1 MGHDK and CDR2 SYGVNS. This CDR3 has 16 amino acids. The CDR3 sequence: CASSAGDRVTTDTQYF. DNA of the CDR3: TGTGCCAGCAGTGCAGGAGACAGGGTGACGACAGATACGCAGTATTTT.

The chain recombines TRBV29-1 with TRBJ2-4; 10 nucleotides align to TRBD1. The J call could be wrong; TRBJ2-7 is a better fit for the DNA end. CDR1 SQVTM and CDR2 ANQGSEA come from the germline V gene. The CDR3 totals 16 residues. The DNA for the CDR3 is TGCAGCGTTGTAAGCGGCTGGGGACAGGGGATCCTCGAGCAGTACTTC. Protein product: CSVVSGWGQGILEQYF.